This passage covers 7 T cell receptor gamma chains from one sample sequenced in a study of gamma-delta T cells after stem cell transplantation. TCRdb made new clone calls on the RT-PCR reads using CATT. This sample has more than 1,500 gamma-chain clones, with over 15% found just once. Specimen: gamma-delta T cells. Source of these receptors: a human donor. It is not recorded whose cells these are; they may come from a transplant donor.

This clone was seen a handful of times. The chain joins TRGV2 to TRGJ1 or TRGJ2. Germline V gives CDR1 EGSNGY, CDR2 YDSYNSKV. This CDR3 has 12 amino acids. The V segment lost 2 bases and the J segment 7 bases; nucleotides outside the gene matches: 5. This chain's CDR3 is CATWDDTYKKLF. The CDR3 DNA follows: TGTGCCACCTGGGACGACACGTATAAGAAACTCTTT.

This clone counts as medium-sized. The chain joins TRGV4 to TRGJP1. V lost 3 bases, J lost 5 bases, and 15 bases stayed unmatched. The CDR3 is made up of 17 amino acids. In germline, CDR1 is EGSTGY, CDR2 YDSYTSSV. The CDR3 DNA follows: TGTGCCACCTGGGATTATGGAGGAGTCAGGACTGGTTGGTTCAAGATATTT. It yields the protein CATWDYGGVRTGWFKIF.

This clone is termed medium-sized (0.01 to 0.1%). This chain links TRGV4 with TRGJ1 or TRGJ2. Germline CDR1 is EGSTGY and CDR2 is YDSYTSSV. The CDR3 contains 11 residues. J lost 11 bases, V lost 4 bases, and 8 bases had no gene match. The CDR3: CATWEQYEKLF. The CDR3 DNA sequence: TGTGCCACCTGGGAACAATATGAGAAACTCTTT.

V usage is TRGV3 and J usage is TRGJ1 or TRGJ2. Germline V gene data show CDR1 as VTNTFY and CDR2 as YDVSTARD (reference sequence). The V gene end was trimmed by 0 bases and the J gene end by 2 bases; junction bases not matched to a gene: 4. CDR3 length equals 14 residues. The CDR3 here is CATWDRGDYYKKLF. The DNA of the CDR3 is TGTGCCACCTGGGACAGGGGGGATTATTATAAGAAACTCTTT.

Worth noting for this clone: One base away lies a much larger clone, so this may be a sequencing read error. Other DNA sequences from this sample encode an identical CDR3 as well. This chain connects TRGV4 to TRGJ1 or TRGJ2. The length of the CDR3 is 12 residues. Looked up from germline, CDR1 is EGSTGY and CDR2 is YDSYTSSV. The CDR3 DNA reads TGCGCCACCTGGGATGGGCATTATAAGAAACTCTTT. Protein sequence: CATWDGHYKKLF.

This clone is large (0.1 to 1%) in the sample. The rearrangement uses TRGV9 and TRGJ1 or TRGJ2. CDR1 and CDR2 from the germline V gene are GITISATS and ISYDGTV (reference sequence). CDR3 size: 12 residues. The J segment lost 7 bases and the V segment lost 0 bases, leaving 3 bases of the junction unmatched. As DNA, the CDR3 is TGTGCCTTGTGGGAGGTGCTATATAAGAAACTCTTT. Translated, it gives CALWEVLYKKLF.

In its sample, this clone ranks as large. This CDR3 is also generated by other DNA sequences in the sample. CDR3 residues: CALWELRELGKKIKVF. CDR3 sequence (DNA): TGTGCCTTGTGGGAGTTACGGGAGTTGGGCAAAAAAATCAAGGTATTT. V gene TRGV9 combines with J gene TRGJP. Trimming removed 3 bases from V and 7 bases from J; junction bases left unmatched: 6. This CDR3 comprises 16 residues. Germline V lookup: CDR1 GITISATS, CDR2 ISYDGTV (reference sequence).